This is a list of T cell receptor beta chains from one sample in a study of blood T cells in healthy people across ages. TCRdb called the 5' RACE reads again in MiXCR, with one record for every CDR3 protein. The sample includes 1.5 million to 2 million distinct CDR3 sequences, about 50% of them seen just once. Material: blood. The receptor source for this set is a woman in her 40s in good health. The CDR3 runs from the conserved cysteine through the conserved F or W. Each record gives: CDR3 protein, CDR3 DNA, CDR3 length, V gene, J gene, clone size, D gene. A D gene is named only where the DNA matches it firmly. Part of the rows lack a size; the others show once, few, many or a class for expanded clones.

CSAWDLGYTNEQFF	TGCAGTGCTTGGGACCTCGGCTACACCAATGAGCAGTTCTTC	14	TRBV20-1	TRBJ2-1	NA	NA
CASSLDRGMTEAFF	TGTGCCAGCAGTCTGGACAGGGGGATGACTGAAGCTTTCTTT	14	TRBV28	TRBJ1-1	few	TRBD1
CASSRDRGDNEKLFF	TGTGCCAGCTCGCGAGACAGGGGCGATAATGAAAAACTGTTTTTT	15	TRBV18	TRBJ1-4	NA	TRBD1
CASRDRGRGEKLFF	TGTGCCAGCAGGGACAGGGGGCGAGGTGAAAAACTGTTTTTT	14	TRBV6-6	TRBJ1-4	NA	TRBD1
CASSLVAWSETQYF	TGTGCCAGCAGCTTAGTGGCCTGGAGCGAGACCCAGTACTTC	14	TRBV11-3	TRBJ2-5	NA	NA
CASSLLASRETQYF	TGTGCCAGCAGCTTATTGGCTAGCCGAGAGACCCAGTACTTC	14	TRBV11-2	TRBJ2-5	NA	NA
CATSRLGKRESTDTQYF	TGTGCCACCAGCAGATTAGGGAAGCGGGAGAGCACAGATACGCAGTATTTT	17	TRBV15	TRBJ2-3	NA	TRBD2
CASSYSIAPGGITRNSYNEQFF	TGTGCCAGCAGTTACTCGATTGCGCCGGGGGGCATAACTCGTAACTCCTACAATGAGCAGTTCTTC	22	TRBV6-2/TRBV6-3	TRBJ2-1	few	NA
CASSMEQGAFGTQHF	TGTGCCAGTAGTATGGAACAGGGGGCTTTTGGGACCCAGCATTTT	15	TRBV19	TRBJ1-5	NA	TRBD1
CASGESSIHEQFF	TGTGCCAGCGGCGAATCTAGCATCCATGAGCAGTTCTTC	13	TRBV6-5	TRBJ2-1	few	NA
CASSVGARKWVNEQFF	TGTGCCAGCAGCGTAGGAGCGAGGAAATGGGTCAATGAGCAGTTCTTC	16	TRBV9	TRBJ2-1	NA	NA
CSARDQAFF	TGCAGTGCTAGAGATCAGGCTTTCTTT	9	TRBV20-1	TRBJ1-1	NA	NA
CASSSTGATEAFF	TGTGCCAGCAGTTCGACAGGGGCGACTGAAGCTTTCTTT	13	TRBV12-3/TRBV12-4	TRBJ1-1	few	TRBD1
CASSQDSSEGEQYF	TGCGCCAGCAGCCAAGATAGTAGTGAGGGCGAGCAGTACTTC	14	TRBV4-3	TRBJ2-7	NA	NA
CASSYSAGTETYEQYF	TGTGCCAGCAGTTACTCAGCCGGGACAGAGACCTACGAGCAGTACTTC	16	TRBV6-5	TRBJ2-7	NA	TRBD1
CASSTTGYGHEQYF	TGTGCCAGCAGCACGACAGGGTACGGCCACGAGCAGTACTTC	14	TRBV7-2	TRBJ2-7	NA	TRBD1
CAGSFDSRKENEQFF	TGTGCCGGCAGCTTTGATTCCAGGAAAGAGAATGAGCAGTTCTTC	15	TRBV7-9	TRBJ2-1	NA	NA
CATSHRISYNEQFF	TGTGCCACCAGCCACCGGATCTCCTACAATGAGCAGTTCTTC	14	TRBV15	TRBJ2-1	few	NA
CATSDPTGTSYGYTF	TGTGCCACCAGTGACCCGACAGGGACTAGCTATGGCTACACCTTC	15	TRBV24-1	TRBJ1-2	NA	TRBD1
CSVEDRGRSNGQYF	TGCAGCGTTGAGGACAGGGGGCGTTCAAATGGGCAGTACTTC	14	TRBV29-1	TRBJ2-7	NA	TRBD1
CATSDDGQSTETQYF	TGTGCCACCAGTGACGACGGGCAGAGCACGGAGACCCAGTACTTC	15	TRBV24-1	TRBJ2-5	NA	NA
CASSSGPYNQETQYF	TGTGCCAGCAGCTCGGGGCCGTATAATCAAGAGACCCAGTACTTC	15	TRBV11-2	TRBJ2-5	NA	NA
CASSYRGWNTEAFF	TGTGCCAGCAGCTACAGGGGGTGGAACACTGAAGCTTTCTTT	14	TRBV27	TRBJ1-1	once	TRBD1
CASSPDRATRGYTF	TGTGCCAGCAGCCCCGACAGGGCGACTAGGGGCTACACCTTC	14	TRBV7-2	TRBJ1-2	NA	TRBD1
CSARPTLATHTQYF	TGCAGTGCTAGACCGACACTAGCGACTCATACGCAGTATTTT	14	TRBV20-1	TRBJ2-3	once	TRBD2
CSAKIGFFRETQYF	TGCAGTGCGAAAATAGGGTTTTTCCGCGAGACCCAGTACTTC	14	TRBV20-1	TRBJ2-5	NA	NA
CASSQDSAAGLITDTQYF	TGTGCCAGCAGCCAAGATTCGGCAGCGGGACTGATAACAGATACGCAGTATTTT	18	TRBV4-2	TRBJ2-3	few	TRBD2